This T cell receptor beta chain was profiled in a study of blood T cells in healthy people across ages. Roughly 10 milliliters of peripheral blood were drawn from each donor into EDTA-treated tubes. Isolated per sample were at least 7 million PBMCs. It was with a sample-barcoded 5' primer and a J-beta primer mix that a second PCR of about 6 to 11 cycles was run. Every cDNA molecule carried a tag from a template-switch adaptor bearing 12 random nucleotides. MiXCR was run by TCRdb on the 5' RACE reads, yielding one entry per CDR3 protein. The repertoire includes approximately 800,000 distinct CDR3 sequences, approximately 65% of them detected once, and 25% to 35% sits in the top ten. Sequencing was done on a sample of blood. The TCR originated in a man aged 25 to 45 in good health.

CDR3 residues: CASSESFGGNEQFF. In DNA form, the CDR3 reads TGTGCCAGCAGTGAATCATTTGGGGGGAATGAGCAGTTCTTC. This chain connects TRBV25-1 to TRBJ2-1, with D maybe TRBD2 (6 bases). V was pared by 1 base and J by 7 bases, with 11 bases between. The CDR3 sequence is 14 residues long. The germline V gene has CDR1 MGHDK and CDR2 SYGVNS.